This is a list of T cell receptor beta chains from one sample in a study of OX40 agonist ivuxolimab in advanced cancers. Measured with immunoSEQ multiplex PCR; TCRdb has only the in-frame clones, and not every one. The table lists 55,000 to 95,000 clones, 70% to 90% of them singletons, with roughly 3% in the top ten. Sequences were derived from CD4+ or CD8+ T cells sorted from blood, sampled in a trial of the OX40 agonist ivuxolimab. All receptors derive from an adult with an advanced solid tumor such as melanoma, head and neck, liver or kidney cancer. Each CDR3 is given with its conserved first and last residue. The D gene is left open where the match is weak. Where a row states a size, it is once, few, many or the class of an expanded clone; other rows omit it.

V gene: TRBV6-1
J gene: TRBJ1-1
clone size: -
D gene: -
CDR3 protein: CASSEAMNQVTTEAFF
CDR3 DNA: TGTGCCAGCAGTGAAGCGATGAACCAGGTGACGACTGAAGCTTTCTTT

V gene: TRBV4-1
J gene: TRBJ2-3
clone size: -
D gene: TRBD1
CDR3 protein: CASSQDQGARGDTQYF
CDR3 DNA: TGCGCCAGCAGCCAAGATCAGGGGGCCAGGGGTGATACGCAGTATTTT

V gene: TRBV18
J gene: TRBJ2-1
clone size: -
D gene: TRBD2
CDR3 protein: CASSPESSGVFF
CDR3 DNA: TGTGCCAGCTCACCAGAATCCAGCGGGGTGTTCTTC

V gene: TRBV29-1
J gene: TRBJ1-1
clone size: -
D gene: -
CDR3 protein: CSVEWGITMNTEAFF
CDR3 DNA: TGCAGCGTTGAATGGGGGATAACAATGAACACTGAAGCTTTCTTT

V gene: TRBV7-9
J gene: TRBJ2-5
clone size: -
D gene: -
CDR3 protein: CASSLIAGDETQYF
CDR3 DNA: TGTGCCAGCAGCTTAATAGCAGGGGACGAGACCCAGTACTTC

V gene: TRBV19
J gene: TRBJ1-1
clone size: -
D gene: -
CDR3 protein: CASGNTEAFF
CDR3 DNA: TGTGCCAGTGGAAACACTGAAGCTTTCTTT

V gene: TRBV6-5
J gene: TRBJ2-7
clone size: -
D gene: -
CDR3 protein: CASSPRTPSREQYF
CDR3 DNA: TGTGCCAGCAGTCCCCGAACCCCTTCTCGAGAGCAGTACTTC

V gene: TRBV28
J gene: TRBJ1-2
clone size: -
D gene: -
CDR3 protein: CASSLASLYGYTF
CDR3 DNA: TGTGCCAGCAGTTTAGCCAGTCTCTATGGCTACACCTTC

V gene: TRBV11-1
J gene: TRBJ2-3
clone size: -
D gene: -
CDR3 protein: CASSPSTRADTDTQYF
CDR3 DNA: TGTGCCAGCAGCCCTTCCACTAGGGCCGACACAGATACGCAGTATTTT

V gene: TRBV5-4
J gene: TRBJ2-4
clone size: -
D gene: -
CDR3 protein: CASSTKERDIQYF
CDR3 DNA: TGTGCCAGCAGCACTAAGGAGAGGGACATTCAGTACTTC

V gene: TRBV19
J gene: TRBJ2-3
clone size: -
D gene: -
CDR3 protein: CASSTRQASTDTQYF
CDR3 DNA: TGTGCCAGTAGTACGAGACAGGCTAGCACAGATACGCAGTATTTT

V gene: TRBV5-8
J gene: TRBJ2-7
clone size: -
D gene: -
CDR3 protein: CASSLGRSYEQYF
CDR3 DNA: TGTGCCAGCAGCTTGGGACGGTCCTACGAGCAGTACTTC

V gene: TRBV5-1
J gene: TRBJ1-1
clone size: -
D gene: TRBD1
CDR3 protein: CASTFDRGLTEAFF
CDR3 DNA: TGCGCCAGCACCTTCGACAGGGGGCTGACTGAAGCTTTCTTT

V gene: TRBV19
J gene: TRBJ1-6
clone size: -
D gene: TRBD1
CDR3 protein: CASSGQGMSTSPLHF
CDR3 DNA: TGTGCCAGTAGTGGACAGGGAATGAGTACTTCACCCCTCCACTTT

V gene: TRBV30
J gene: TRBJ1-1
clone size: few
D gene: -
CDR3 protein: CAWSVISPMNTEAFF
CDR3 DNA: TGTGCCTGGAGTGTAATTTCCCCAATGAACACTGAAGCTTTCTTT

V gene: TRBV29-1
J gene: TRBJ2-5
clone size: once
D gene: -
CDR3 protein: CSVYSGTPLGETQYF
CDR3 DNA: TGCAGCGTGTATTCCGGGACACCCCTTGGAGAGACCCAGTACTTC

V gene: TRBV12-5
J gene: TRBJ2-1
clone size: few
D gene: -
CDR3 protein: CASGFGYEQFF
CDR3 DNA: TGTGCTAGTGGTTTTGGCTATGAGCAGTTCTTC

V gene: TRBV28
J gene: TRBJ1-2
clone size: -
D gene: -
CDR3 protein: CANSPGPNYGYTF
CDR3 DNA: TGTGCCAACTCTCCAGGACCTAACTATGGCTACACCTTC

V gene: TRBV10-3
J gene: TRBJ2-7
clone size: -
D gene: -
CDR3 protein: CAISERSYEQYF
CDR3 DNA: TGTGCCATCAGTGAGCGGTCCTACGAGCAGTACTTC

V gene: TRBV6-1
J gene: TRBJ2-7
clone size: -
D gene: TRBD1
CDR3 protein: CASSEGDRLYEQYF
CDR3 DNA: TGTGCCAGCAGTGAAGGGGACAGGCTCTACGAGCAGTACTTC

V gene: TRBV5-1
J gene: TRBJ2-3
clone size: -
D gene: TRBD1
CDR3 protein: CASSPGTGGTDTQYF
CDR3 DNA: TGCGCCAGCAGCCCCGGGACAGGGGGCACAGATACGCAGTATTTT

V gene: TRBV28
J gene: TRBJ2-5
clone size: -
D gene: -
CDR3 protein: CASSPRTGGVQETQYF
CDR3 DNA: TGTGCCAGCAGTCCACGGACAGGCGGGGTCCAAGAGACCCAGTACTTC

V gene: TRBV7-9
J gene: TRBJ1-5
clone size: -
D gene: -
CDR3 protein: CASSSDDSSLNQPQHF
CDR3 DNA: TGTGCCAGCAGCTCCGACGACAGTAGCCTTAATCAGCCCCAGCATTTT

V gene: TRBV7-7
J gene: TRBJ2-2
clone size: -
D gene: -
CDR3 protein: CASITRTGELFF
CDR3 DNA: TGTGCTAGCATTACTAGAACCGGGGAGCTGTTTTTT

V gene: TRBV4-1
J gene: TRBJ2-1
clone size: -
D gene: TRBD2
CDR3 protein: CATGVREGRHEQFF
CDR3 DNA: TGCGCCACCGGGGTCCGGGAGGGCCGACATGAGCAGTTCTTC

V gene: TRBV19
J gene: TRBJ2-3
clone size: few
D gene: TRBD1
CDR3 protein: CASSSGQGTDTQYF
CDR3 DNA: TGTGCCAGTTCCTCGGGACAGGGGACAGATACGCAGTATTTT

V gene: TRBV5-1
J gene: TRBJ2-1
clone size: few
D gene: TRBD1
CDR3 protein: CASSWDRESYNEQFF
CDR3 DNA: TGCGCCAGCAGCTGGGACAGGGAATCCTACAATGAGCAGTTCTTC

V gene: TRBV4-2
J gene: TRBJ1-1
clone size: -
D gene: -
CDR3 protein: CASSQERGGTEAFF
CDR3 DNA: TGTGCCAGCAGCCAAGAACGGGGGGGGACTGAAGCTTTCTTT

V gene: TRBV12-5
J gene: TRBJ2-5
clone size: -
D gene: -
CDR3 protein: CASGLGLLGLQETQYF
CDR3 DNA: TGTGCTAGTGGTTTGGGGTTGCTAGGCCTGCAAGAGACCCAGTACTTC

V gene: TRBV6-1
J gene: TRBJ2-1
clone size: -
D gene: TRBD1
CDR3 protein: CASRRDRPYNEQFF
CDR3 DNA: TGTGCCAGCAGGAGGGACAGGCCCTACAATGAGCAGTTCTTC

V gene: TRBV18
J gene: TRBJ2-7
clone size: -
D gene: -
CDR3 protein: CASSPSVDSSYEQYF
CDR3 DNA: TGTGCCAGCTCACCATCAGTGGACAGTTCCTACGAGCAGTACTTC

V gene: TRBV28
J gene: TRBJ2-1
clone size: -
D gene: TRBD2
CDR3 protein: CASSPAAGRGPNEQFF
CDR3 DNA: TGTGCCAGCAGCCCAGCGGCGGGGAGGGGACCCAATGAGCAGTTCTTC

V gene: TRBV9
J gene: TRBJ2-5
clone size: -
D gene: TRBD2
CDR3 protein: CASSLGGLAGEQYF
CDR3 DNA: TGTGCCAGCAGCTTGGGGGGACTAGCGGGTGAGCAGTACTTC

V gene: TRBV21-1
J gene: TRBJ2-3
clone size: once
D gene: -
CDR3 protein: CASTIRWSGDRRYTDTQYF
CDR3 DNA: TGTGCCAGCACCATACGGTGGTCCGGGGACAGAAGGTATACAGATACGCAGTATTTT

V gene: TRBV28
J gene: TRBJ2-3
clone size: -
D gene: -
CDR3 protein: CASSLGSQGTDTQYF
CDR3 DNA: TGTGCCAGCAGTTTAGGGTCCCAGGGCACAGATACGCAGTATTTT

V gene: TRBV30
J gene: TRBJ1-1
clone size: -
D gene: -
CDR3 protein: CAWSTGSTTEAFF
CDR3 DNA: TGTGCCTGGAGCACAGGGAGTACCACTGAAGCTTTCTTT

V gene: TRBV28
J gene: TRBJ2-3
clone size: -
D gene: TRBD1
CDR3 protein: CASSSWGQPATDTQYF
CDR3 DNA: TGTGCCAGCAGCTCCTGGGGACAGCCCGCCACAGATACGCAGTATTTT

V gene: TRBV18
J gene: TRBJ2-1
clone size: -
D gene: -
CDR3 protein: CASSPGYNEQFF
CDR3 DNA: TGTGCCAGCTCACCCGGCTACAATGAGCAGTTCTTC

V gene: TRBV11-3
J gene: TRBJ2-1
clone size: -
D gene: TRBD2
CDR3 protein: CASSSLAGAYNEQFF
CDR3 DNA: TGTGCCAGCAGCTCGCTAGCGGGAGCCTACAATGAGCAGTTCTTC

V gene: TRBV14
J gene: TRBJ2-1
clone size: -
D gene: TRBD2
CDR3 protein: CASSPGLLSHEQFF
CDR3 DNA: TGTGCCAGTAGTCCGGGACTACTGTCCCATGAGCAGTTCTTC

V gene: TRBV9
J gene: TRBJ2-1
clone size: -
D gene: -
CDR3 protein: CASSVADLYNEQFF
CDR3 DNA: TGTGCCAGCAGCGTAGCGGACCTTTACAATGAGCAGTTCTTC

V gene: TRBV19
J gene: TRBJ2-7
clone size: -
D gene: TRBD2
CDR3 protein: CASSISGSYLFYEQYF
CDR3 DNA: TGTGCCAGTAGTATTAGCGGGAGTTACCTCTTTTACGAGCAGTACTTC

V gene: TRBV5-4
J gene: TRBJ1-2
clone size: -
D gene: TRBD1
CDR3 protein: CASSPTGAANYGYTF
CDR3 DNA: TGTGCCAGCAGCCCAACAGGGGCGGCTAACTATGGCTACACCTTC

V gene: TRBV29-1
J gene: TRBJ2-7
clone size: -
D gene: -
CDR3 protein: CSVEVPLAVASYEQYF
CDR3 DNA: TGCAGCGTTGAAGTCCCACTAGCCGTCGCTTCCTACGAGCAGTACTTC

V gene: TRBV7-6
J gene: TRBJ2-7
clone size: -
D gene: -
CDR3 protein: CASSLEGHSSYEQYF
CDR3 DNA: TGTGCCAGCAGCTTAGAGGGACACAGCTCCTACGAGCAGTACTTC

V gene: TRBV18
J gene: TRBJ2-7
clone size: -
D gene: -
CDR3 protein: CASSRASANSYEQYF
CDR3 DNA: TGTGCCAGCTCACGAGCTAGCGCTAACTCCTACGAGCAGTACTTC

V gene: TRBV19
J gene: TRBJ1-4
clone size: -
D gene: TRBD1
CDR3 protein: CASTDRGERLFF
CDR3 DNA: TGTGCCAGCACAGACAGGGGCGAAAGACTGTTTTTT

V gene: TRBV7-3
J gene: TRBJ1-1
clone size: few
D gene: TRBD1
CDR3 protein: CASSLKDRLAFF
CDR3 DNA: TGTGCCAGCAGCTTAAAGGACAGGTTAGCTTTCTTT

V gene: TRBV27
J gene: TRBJ1-2
clone size: -
D gene: -
CDR3 protein: CASSSTQGLGYTF
CDR3 DNA: TGTGCCAGCAGTTCCACACAGGGTCTTGGCTACACCTTC

V gene: TRBV9
J gene: TRBJ1-3
clone size: -
D gene: -
CDR3 protein: CASSGRPGSGNTIYF
CDR3 DNA: TGTGCCAGCAGCGGTAGGCCTGGCTCTGGAAACACCATATATTTT

V gene: TRBV27
J gene: TRBJ1-5
clone size: -
D gene: TRBD1
CDR3 protein: CASRTGGGQEPQHF
CDR3 DNA: TGTGCCAGCAGAACAGGGGGGGGGCAGGAGCCCCAGCATTTT

V gene: TRBV6-5
J gene: TRBJ2-7
clone size: -
D gene: -
CDR3 protein: CASSTPGTTYEQYF
CDR3 DNA: TGTGCCAGCAGTACCCCCGGGACAACCTACGAGCAGTACTTC

V gene: TRBV29-1
J gene: TRBJ2-4
clone size: -
D gene: TRBD1
CDR3 protein: CSVILTGAKNIQYF
CDR3 DNA: TGCAGCGTTATACTGACAGGGGCCAAAAACATTCAGTACTTC

V gene: TRBV4-1
J gene: TRBJ1-5
clone size: -
D gene: -
CDR3 protein: CASSQGPQGNSNQPQHF
CDR3 DNA: TGCGCCAGCAGCCAAGGCCCCCAGGGGAATAGCAATCAGCCCCAGCATTTT

V gene: TRBV5-1
J gene: TRBJ2-7
clone size: -
D gene: TRBD1
CDR3 protein: CASSSGQGAVDEQYF
CDR3 DNA: TGCGCCAGCAGCTCCGGACAGGGGGCGGTCGACGAGCAGTACTTC